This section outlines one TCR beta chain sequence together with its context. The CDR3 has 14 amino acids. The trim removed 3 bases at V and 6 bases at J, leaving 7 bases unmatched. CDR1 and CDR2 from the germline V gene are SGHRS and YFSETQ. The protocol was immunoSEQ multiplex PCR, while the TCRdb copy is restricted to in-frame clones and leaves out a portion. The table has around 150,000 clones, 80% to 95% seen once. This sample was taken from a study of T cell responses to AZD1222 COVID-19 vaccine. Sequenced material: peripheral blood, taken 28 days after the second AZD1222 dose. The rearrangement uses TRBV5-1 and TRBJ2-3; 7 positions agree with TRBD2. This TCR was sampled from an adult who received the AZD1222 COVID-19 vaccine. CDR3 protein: CASSSLERDDTQYF. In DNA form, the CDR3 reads TGCGCCAGCAGCTCTTTAGAGCGGGACGATACGCAGTATTTT.